A selection of T cell receptor beta chains follows, all from one sample in a study of T-cell reconstitution after alpha-beta-depleted transplantation in children. TCRdb reprocessed the PCR reads via MiXCR and lists one record per CDR3 protein. The sample lists approximately 300,000 distinct CDR3 sequences; more than 9% were seen once. This specimen consisted of peripheral blood, obtained 180 days after TCRalphabeta/CD19-depleted stem cell transplant. These receptors all come from a male patient aged 2 to 10 who had a stem cell transplant for chronic granulomatous disease, so the T cells may come from the graft donor. CDR3s include the opening cysteine and the closing phenylalanine or tryptophan. The D gene is left open where the match is weak. A clone size is listed for some rows: how often the clone was seen (once, few, many), or a class if it is expanded.

length: 16; size: many; J: TRBJ2-7; V: TRBV12-3/TRBV12-4; D: TRBD2; DNA: TGTGCCAGCACCCCAACGCGGACTAGCGGCCGTTACGAGCAGTACTTC; CDR3: CASTPTRTSGRYEQYF
length: 13; size: many; J: TRBJ2-7; V: TRBV19; D: NA; DNA: TGTGCCAGTAGTATGTACGACTCATACGAGCAGTACTTC; CDR3: CASSMYDSYEQYF
length: 14; size: many; J: TRBJ2-1; V: TRBV20-1; D: TRBD2; DNA: TGCAGTGCTCGAGGGCCTAGCGGGAGTAATGAGCAGTTCTTC; CDR3: CSARGPSGSNEQFF
length: 20; size: NA; J: TRBJ2-7; V: TRBV3-1; D: NA; DNA: TGTGCCACCTGCCAAGGTGCCCCAGCAGGGCCCGTGGCGAGGGGGTACGAGCAGTACTTC; CDR3: CATCQGAPAGPVARGYEQYF
length: 13; size: many; J: TRBJ2-5; V: TRBV20-1; D: TRBD1; DNA: TGCAGTGCTAGAGCTACCGGACAGGGAGGCCAGTACTTC; CDR3: CSARATGQGGQYF
length: 18; size: many; J: TRBJ2-5; V: TRBV5-1; D: TRBD2; DNA: TGCGCCAGCAGCGCGACAAGACTAGCGGGAGGGGTGTCAGAGACCCAGTACTTC; CDR3: CASSATRLAGGVSETQYF
length: 14; size: many; J: TRBJ2-1; V: TRBV7-2; D: NA; DNA: TGTGCCAGCAGCCACCGGGGACTTTACAATGAGCAGTTCTTC; CDR3: CASSHRGLYNEQFF
length: 14; size: many; J: TRBJ2-7; V: TRBV20-1; D: NA; DNA: TGCAGTGCTAGAGATCCCAGCAGGTCCTACGAGCAGTACTTC; CDR3: CSARDPSRSYEQYF
length: 15; size: many; J: TRBJ2-1; V: TRBV12-3/TRBV12-4; D: NA; DNA: TGTGCCAGCAGTTTAAGGGGGGGGGCCGACAATGAGCAGTTCTTC; CDR3: CASSLRGGADNEQFF
length: 14; size: many; J: TRBJ1-6; V: TRBV20-1; D: NA; DNA: TGCAGTGCTCCCGGACTTAAGTATAATTCACCCCTCCACTTT; CDR3: CSAPGLKYNSPLHF
length: 14; size: many; J: TRBJ1-4; V: TRBV29-1; D: NA; DNA: TGCAGCGTTGAAGGGGCCCAGGAGAATGAAAAACTGTTTTTT; CDR3: CSVEGAQENEKLFF
length: 15; size: many; J: TRBJ2-3; V: TRBV10-3; D: NA; DNA: TGTGCCATCAGTGCCGGCGGGGTTAGCACAGATACGCAGTATTTT; CDR3: CAISAGGVSTDTQYF
length: 18; size: many; J: TRBJ2-7; V: TRBV5-1; D: TRBD2; DNA: TGCGCCAGCAGCTTGGTTCGGACTAGCGGGGGGAAAACCTACGAGCAGTACTTC; CDR3: CASSLVRTSGGKTYEQYF
length: 18; size: few; J: TRBJ2-4; V: TRBV21-1; D: NA; DNA: TGTGCCAGCAGCAAAGACCTATCAGCGGGACGAGCCAAAAACATTCAGTACTTC; CDR3: CASSKDLSAGRAKNIQYF
length: 15; size: many; J: TRBJ1-3; V: TRBV19; D: TRBD1; DNA: TGTGCCAGTAGTACCGGACAGGACTCTGGAAACACCATATATTTT; CDR3: CASSTGQDSGNTIYF
length: 17; size: many; J: TRBJ2-3; V: TRBV12-3/TRBV12-4; D: NA; DNA: TGTGCCAGCAGTCCCCCGACCAGGCACCCGCCCACAGATACGCAGTATTTT; CDR3: CASSPPTRHPPTDTQYF
length: 17; size: many; J: TRBJ1-3; V: TRBV4-1; D: TRBD1; DNA: TGCGCCAGCAGCCAGAGGGTAGGACAGGGGAGCGTACACACCATATATTTT; CDR3: CASSQRVGQGSVHTIYF
length: 16; size: many; J: TRBJ2-7; V: TRBV10-3; D: TRBD2; DNA: TGTGCCATCAGTGAGTCGGGACTAGCGGGAAGGCGAGAGCAGTACTTC; CDR3: CAISESGLAGRREQYF
length: 14; size: NA; J: TRBJ2-5; V: TRBV5-4; D: NA; DNA: TGTGCCAGCAGCTCGGAAGTGTCAACGGAGACCCAGTACTTC; CDR3: CASSSEVSTETQYF
length: 15; size: many; J: TRBJ2-7; V: TRBV20-1; D: NA; DNA: TGCAGTGCTAGACCCACGGGGGGCCTATCCTACGAGCAGTACTTC; CDR3: CSARPTGGLSYEQYF
length: 15; size: many; J: TRBJ2-2; V: TRBV12-3/TRBV12-4; D: NA; DNA: TGTGCCAGCAGAAGACAGGGAGGGAACACCGGGGAGCTGTTTTTT; CDR3: CASRRQGGNTGELFF
length: 19; size: NA; J: TRBJ2-1; V: TRBV20-1; D: TRBD2; DNA: TGCAGGGGTAGAGATCCCTCTAGCGGGACTAATTGGCCCTACAATGAGCAGTTCTTC; CDR3: CRGRDPSSGTNWPYNEQFF
length: 13; size: many; J: TRBJ2-5; V: TRBV20-1; D: NA; DNA: TGCAGTGCTAGAGATCGGATGTCATGGACCCAGTACTTC; CDR3: CSARDRMSWTQYF
length: 15; size: many; J: TRBJ1-1; V: TRBV7-6; D: NA; DNA: TGTGCCAGCAGTTTGCAGGGGTTAAAGAACACTGAAGCTTTCTTT; CDR3: CASSLQGLKNTEAFF
length: 14; size: many; J: TRBJ2-7; V: TRBV13; D: TRBD1; DNA: TGTGCCAGCAGCTTAGGGACAGGGCCCTACGAGCAGTACTTC; CDR3: CASSLGTGPYEQYF
length: 13; size: many; J: TRBJ2-1; V: TRBV7-3; D: NA; DNA: TGTGCCAGCAGCTTAAAGGTGGCGAATGAGCAGTTCTTC; CDR3: CASSLKVANEQFF
length: 15; size: many; J: TRBJ2-7; V: TRBV14; D: NA; DNA: TGTGCCAGCAGCCAACTAGCGAGAGTGCGCTACGAGCAGTACTTC; CDR3: CASSQLARVRYEQYF
length: 15; size: many; J: TRBJ2-3; V: TRBV28; D: TRBD1; DNA: TGTGCCAGCAGTTGGGACAGGGGGTGGACAGATACGCAGTATTTT; CDR3: CASSWDRGWTDTQYF
length: 16; size: many; J: TRBJ2-7; V: TRBV7-2; D: NA; DNA: TGTGCCAGCAGCGAGGCCGGGACACCCCTCGTCTACGAGCAGTACTTC; CDR3: CASSEAGTPLVYEQYF
length: 15; size: many; J: TRBJ2-2; V: TRBV20-1; D: TRBD2; DNA: TGCAGTGCTAGAGAGAGGGAGGGGTACACCGGGGAGCTGTTTTTT; CDR3: CSAREREGYTGELFF
length: 18; size: many; J: TRBJ2-3; V: TRBV14; D: TRBD2; DNA: TGTGCCAGCAGCCCCGTAGCGGGGTCCGTCGATAGTACAGATACGCAGTATTTT; CDR3: CASSPVAGSVDSTDTQYF
length: 13; size: many; J: TRBJ2-1; V: TRBV5-1; D: NA; DNA: TGCGCCAGCAGCTTGGCCTCCTACAATGAGCAGTTCTTC; CDR3: CASSLASYNEQFF